Reported below is one TCR beta chain. Its antigen is unidentified. Losses at the gene ends were 1 base for V and 5 bases for J; bases not matched to a gene: 3. The CDR3 is 14 amino acids. Germline CDR1 and CDR2: LNHDA and SQIVND (reference sequence). Treatment reported: 15 to 20 received Ad26.COV2.S at low or high dose, single or two shots; five or six received placebo; per-sample allocation not given. Collection of the samples took place on day 63 after the first injection of vaccine or placebo. In Boston, the donor was an adult between 18-55 years of age. This entry belongs to a study of Ad26.COV2.S vaccination and SARS-CoV-2 variants. As for the study in general: The trial was COV1001 and the donor's arm was Ad26.COV2.S. Notes on the study in general: Whether participants received vaccine or placebo, their non-spike TCR breadth was similar.

The assay was immunoSEQ multiplex PCR, and TCRdb's table has in-frame clones only and misses some. In the table there are under 250,000 clones, around nine tenths of which are singletons. Specimen: peripheral blood, collected in a trial of Ad26.COV2.S vaccine versus placebo. The TCR sequence derives from a person between 18 and 59 years old who received the Ad26.COV2.S COVID-19 vaccine or a placebo. This chain links TRBV19 with TRBJ2-5, with TRBD2 identical over 8 bases. The DNA for the CDR3 is TGTGCCAGTAGTATAGCGGGGGGGCAGGAGACCCAGTACTTC. Translating gives CASSIAGGQETQYF. Filled out from reference TRBV19 and TRBJ2-5, the complete variable domain reads DGGITQSPKYLFRKEGQNVTLSCEQNLNHDAMYWYRQDPGQGLRLIYYSQIVNDFQKGDIAEGYSVSREKKESFPLTVTSAQKNPTAFYLCASSIAGGQETQYFGPGTRLLVL.